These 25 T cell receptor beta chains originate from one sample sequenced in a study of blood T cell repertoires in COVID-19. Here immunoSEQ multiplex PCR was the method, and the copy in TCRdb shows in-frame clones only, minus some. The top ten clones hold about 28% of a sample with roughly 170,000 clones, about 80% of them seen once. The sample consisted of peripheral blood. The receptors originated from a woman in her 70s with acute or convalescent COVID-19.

In DNA form, the CDR3 reads TGCGCCAGCAGCCAAACCTTCCCGGGACAGGGGACCATTGATAATGAAAAACTGTTTTTT. Translating gives CASSQTFPGQGTIDNEKLFF. The chain has TRBV4-1 and TRBJ1-4; TRBD1 aligns across 10 bases. The CDR3 has 20 amino acids. Germline V lookup: CDR1 MGHRA, CDR2 YSYEKL. With 2 bases clipped from V and 4 bases from J, the junction kept 16 bases outside the gene matches.

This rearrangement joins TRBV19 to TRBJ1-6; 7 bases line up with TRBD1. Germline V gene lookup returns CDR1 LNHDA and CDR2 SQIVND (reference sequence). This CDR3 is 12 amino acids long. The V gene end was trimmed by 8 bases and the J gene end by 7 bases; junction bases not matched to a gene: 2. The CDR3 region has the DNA TGTGCCAGTGGGGACAGAAATTCACCCCTCCACTTT. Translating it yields CASGDRNSPLHF.

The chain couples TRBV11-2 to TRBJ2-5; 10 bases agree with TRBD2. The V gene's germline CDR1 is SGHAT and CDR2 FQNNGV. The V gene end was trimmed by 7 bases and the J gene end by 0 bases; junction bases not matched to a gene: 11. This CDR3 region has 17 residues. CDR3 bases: TGTGCCAGCACCCCGGCGCTAGCGGGAGTGTACCAAGAGACCCAGTACTTC. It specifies CASTPALAGVYQETQYF.

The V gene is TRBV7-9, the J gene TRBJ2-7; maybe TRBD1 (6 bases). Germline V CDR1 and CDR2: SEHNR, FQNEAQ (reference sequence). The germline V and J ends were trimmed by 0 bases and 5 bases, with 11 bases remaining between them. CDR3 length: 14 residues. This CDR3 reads CASSLAIAGDEQYF. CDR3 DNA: TGTGCCAGCAGCTTAGCTATCGCAGGGGACGAGCAGTACTTC.

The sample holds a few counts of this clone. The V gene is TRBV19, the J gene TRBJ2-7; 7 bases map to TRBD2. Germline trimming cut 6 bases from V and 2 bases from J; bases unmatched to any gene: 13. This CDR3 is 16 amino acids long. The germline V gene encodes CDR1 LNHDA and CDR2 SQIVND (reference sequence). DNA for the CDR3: TGTGCCAGTAGCGTTATAAGGACTAGTCGCCCCTACGAGCAGTACTTC. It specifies CASSVIRTSRPYEQYF.

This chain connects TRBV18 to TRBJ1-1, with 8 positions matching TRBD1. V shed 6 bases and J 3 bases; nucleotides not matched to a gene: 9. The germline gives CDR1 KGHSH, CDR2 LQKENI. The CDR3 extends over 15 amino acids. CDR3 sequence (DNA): TGTGCCAGCTCCCTTGGACAGGGCGGCGACACTGAAGCTTTCTTT. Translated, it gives CASSLGQGGDTEAFF.

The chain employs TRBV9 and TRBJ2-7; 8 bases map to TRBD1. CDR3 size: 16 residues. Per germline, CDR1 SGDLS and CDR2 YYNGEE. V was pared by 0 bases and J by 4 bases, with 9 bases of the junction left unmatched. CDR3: CASSVATGQGFYEQYF. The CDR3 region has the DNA TGTGCCAGCAGCGTAGCTACTGGACAGGGATTTTACGAGCAGTACTTC.

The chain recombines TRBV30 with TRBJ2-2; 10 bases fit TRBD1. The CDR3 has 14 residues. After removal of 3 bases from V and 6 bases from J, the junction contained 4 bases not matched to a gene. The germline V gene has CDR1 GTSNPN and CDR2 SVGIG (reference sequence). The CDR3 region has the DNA TGTGCCTGGAGCTGGGACAGGGGACCCGGGGAGCTGTTTTTT. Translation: CAWSWDRGPGELFF.

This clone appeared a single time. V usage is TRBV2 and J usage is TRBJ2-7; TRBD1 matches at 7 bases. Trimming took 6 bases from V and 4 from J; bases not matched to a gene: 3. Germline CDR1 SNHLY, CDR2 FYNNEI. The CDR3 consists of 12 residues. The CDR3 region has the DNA TGTGCCAGCAGCCGGACAGGATACGAGCAGTACTTC. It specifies CASSRTGYEQYF.

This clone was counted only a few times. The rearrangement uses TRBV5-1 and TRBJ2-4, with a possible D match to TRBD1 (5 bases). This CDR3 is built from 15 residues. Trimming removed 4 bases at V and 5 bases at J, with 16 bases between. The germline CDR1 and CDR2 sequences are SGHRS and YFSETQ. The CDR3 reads CASSPRTPRENIQYF. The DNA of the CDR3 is TGCGCCAGCAGCCCGAGGACACCACGGGAAAACATTCAGTACTTC.

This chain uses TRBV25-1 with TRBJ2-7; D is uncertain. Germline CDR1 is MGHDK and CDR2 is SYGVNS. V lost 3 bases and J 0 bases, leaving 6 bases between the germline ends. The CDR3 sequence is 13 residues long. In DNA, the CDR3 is TGTGCCAGCAGTGACGTCAGCTCCTACGAGCAGTACTTC. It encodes CASSDVSSYEQYF.

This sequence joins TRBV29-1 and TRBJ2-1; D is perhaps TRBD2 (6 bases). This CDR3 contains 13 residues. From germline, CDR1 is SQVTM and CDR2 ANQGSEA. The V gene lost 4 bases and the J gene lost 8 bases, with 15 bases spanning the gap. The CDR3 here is CSVVVPSVDEQFF. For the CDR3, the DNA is TGCAGCGTTGTAGTTCCTAGCGTCGATGAGCAGTTCTTC.

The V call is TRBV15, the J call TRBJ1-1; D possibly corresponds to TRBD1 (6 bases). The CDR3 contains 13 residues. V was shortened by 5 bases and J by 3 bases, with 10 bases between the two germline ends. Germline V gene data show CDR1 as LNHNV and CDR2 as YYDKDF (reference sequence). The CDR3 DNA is TGTGCCACCAGCGCACAGGGCTACACTGAAGCTTTCTTT. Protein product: CATSAQGYTEAFF.

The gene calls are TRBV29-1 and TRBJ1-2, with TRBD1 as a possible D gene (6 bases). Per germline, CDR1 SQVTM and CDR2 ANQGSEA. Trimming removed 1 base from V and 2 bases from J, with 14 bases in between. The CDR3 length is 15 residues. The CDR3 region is CSVEATGYGNYGYTF. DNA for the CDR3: TGCAGCGTTGAAGCCACAGGGTATGGAAACTATGGCTACACCTTC.

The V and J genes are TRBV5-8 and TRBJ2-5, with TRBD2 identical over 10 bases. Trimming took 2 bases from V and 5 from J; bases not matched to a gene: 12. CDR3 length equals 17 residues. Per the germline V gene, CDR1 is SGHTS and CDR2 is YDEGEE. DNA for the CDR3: TGTGCCAGCAGCTTCGGGGCAAGCGGGAGGGCCGGGGAGACCCAGTACTTC. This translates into CASSFGASGRAGETQYF.

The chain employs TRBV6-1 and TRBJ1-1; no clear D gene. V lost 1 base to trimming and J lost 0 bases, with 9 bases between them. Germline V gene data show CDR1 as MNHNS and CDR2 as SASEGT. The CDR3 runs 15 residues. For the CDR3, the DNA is TGTGCCAGCAGTGAAGTCGAGGATATGAACACTGAAGCTTTCTTT. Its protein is CASSEVEDMNTEAFF.

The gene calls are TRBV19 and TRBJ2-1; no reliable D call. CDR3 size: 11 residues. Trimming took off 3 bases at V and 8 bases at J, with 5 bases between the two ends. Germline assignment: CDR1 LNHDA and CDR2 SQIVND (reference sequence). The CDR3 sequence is CASSIRDEQFF. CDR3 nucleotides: TGTGCCAGTAGTATCCGCGATGAGCAGTTCTTC.

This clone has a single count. CDR3 region: CASSLAGGFNTEAFF. The DNA of the CDR3 is TGCGCCAGCAGCTTGGCGGGGGGATTTAACACTGAAGCTTTCTTT. The V and J genes are TRBV5-1 and TRBJ1-1; TRBD1 might be the D (5 bases). Germline loops: CDR1 SGHRS, CDR2 YFSETQ. The CDR3 covers 15 residues. V was trimmed by 0 bases and J by 2 bases, leaving 11 bases between them.

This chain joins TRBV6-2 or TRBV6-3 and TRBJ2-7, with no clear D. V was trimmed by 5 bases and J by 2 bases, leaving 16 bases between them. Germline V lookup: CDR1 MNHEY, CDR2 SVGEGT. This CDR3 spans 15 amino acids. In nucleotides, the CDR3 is TGTGCCAGCAGTGAGACCAGAGGCCCTACCTACGAGCAGTACTTC. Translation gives CASSETRGPTYEQYF.

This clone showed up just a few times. The CDR3 DNA follows: TGTGCCAGCAGTTTAGGCCCCGCAACTAGCGGGAGACACGAGCAGTACTTC. Translated, it gives CASSLGPATSGRHEQYF. The chain links TRBV27 to TRBJ2-7, with TRBD2 matching 11 bases. This CDR3 spans 17 amino acids. Per the germline V gene, CDR1 is MNHEY and CDR2 is SMNVEV (reference sequence). V lost 2 bases and J lost 5; bases outside the gene matches: 11.

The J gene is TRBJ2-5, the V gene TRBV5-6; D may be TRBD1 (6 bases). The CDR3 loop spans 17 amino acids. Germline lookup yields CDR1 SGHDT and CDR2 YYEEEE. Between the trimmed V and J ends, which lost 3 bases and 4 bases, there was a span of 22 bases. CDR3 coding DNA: TGTGCCAGCAGCTCAAACAGGGATATACTGGGCCGAGAGACCCAGTACTTC. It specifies CASSSNRDILGRETQYF.

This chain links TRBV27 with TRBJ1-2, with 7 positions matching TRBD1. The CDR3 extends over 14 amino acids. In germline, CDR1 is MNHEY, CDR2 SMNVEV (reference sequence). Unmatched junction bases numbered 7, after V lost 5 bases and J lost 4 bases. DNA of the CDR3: TGTGCCAGCAGTCGACAGGGTGTGAGCTATGGCTACACCTTC. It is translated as CASSRQGVSYGYTF.

The CDR3 protein is CATGIRQETQYF. CDR3 coding DNA: TGTGCCACGGGAATCCGGCAAGAGACCCAGTACTTC. V usage is TRBV10-3 and J usage is TRBJ2-5; possible D gene TRBD2, 5 bases. Trimming removed 10 bases from V and 2 bases from J, with 11 bases in between. The CDR3 length is 12 residues. Per the germline V gene, CDR1 is ENHRY and CDR2 is SYGVKD.

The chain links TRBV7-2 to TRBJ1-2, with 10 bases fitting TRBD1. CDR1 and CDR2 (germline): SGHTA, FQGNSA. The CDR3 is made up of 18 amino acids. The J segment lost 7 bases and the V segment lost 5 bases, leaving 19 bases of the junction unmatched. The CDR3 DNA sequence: TGTGCCAGCAGCATAGATAGTTTTTCGACAGGGGGCATAGTTGGCTACACCTTC. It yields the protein CASSIDSFSTGGIVGYTF.

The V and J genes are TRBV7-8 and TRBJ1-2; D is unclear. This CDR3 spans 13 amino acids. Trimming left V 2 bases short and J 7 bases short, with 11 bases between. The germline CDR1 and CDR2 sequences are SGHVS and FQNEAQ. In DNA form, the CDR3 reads TGTGCCAGCAGCTTACGTGCGGATCGTGGCTACACCTTC. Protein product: CASSLRADRGYTF.